The 14 T cell receptor beta chains reported below all come from one sample, sequenced in a study of T cells in Graves' hyperthyroidism and ophthalmopathy. It was RNA transcripts that yielded the amplified TCR beta CDR3 regions. An initial round of RT-PCR targeting the TCR CDR3 relied on the HTBI primer set. TCRdb analysed the multiplex PCR reads with MiXCR anew, one entry per CDR3 protein. The sample has under 700,000 distinct CDR3 sequences, around 42% seen once. Sequences were obtained from peripheral blood or thyroid tissue (not recorded which). All receptors derive from a woman between 18 and 30 years old with Graves' hyperthyroidism.

About this clonotype: This clone may be a read error of a much larger clone one base away. The chain couples TRBV15 to TRBJ2-7; 7 bases match TRBD1. The CDR3 spans 14 residues. Germline values: CDR1 LNHNV, CDR2 YYDKDF (reference sequence). As DNA, the CDR3 is TGTGCCACCAGTAACGACAGGGCCTCCGACGAGCAGTACTTC. This translates into CATSNDRASDEQYF.

The chain employs TRBV12-3 or TRBV12-4 and TRBJ2-7; D is unresolved. The V end lost 2 bases, the J end lost 3 bases, and 8 bases lay between the germline ends. This CDR3 contains 13 residues. CDR3 DNA: TGTGCCAGCAGTTTATCCGTAGACTACGAGCAGTACTTC. As protein: CASSLSVDYEQYF.

In its sample, this clonotype was seen many times. The gene calls are TRBV7-9 and TRBJ1-6; no firm D call. This CDR3 is 15 amino acids long. Trimming removed 1 base at V and 9 bases at J, with 13 bases between. The germline CDR1 and CDR2 sequences are SEHNR and FQNEAQ (reference sequence). The CDR3 is CASSLETGFGSPLHF. The CDR3 DNA reads as TGTGCCAGCAGCTTAGAAACTGGGTTCGGTTCACCCCTCCACTTT.

The chain employs TRBV2 and TRBJ1-5; 9 nucleotides line up with TRBD1. From germline, CDR1 is SNHLY and CDR2 FYNNEI. The CDR3 has 16 amino acids. Germline trimming cut 4 bases from V and 5 bases from J; bases unmatched to any gene: 9. CDR3 loop: CASSGPWDRDYQPQHF. CDR3 nucleotide sequence: TGTGCCAGCAGTGGTCCGTGGGACAGGGACTATCAGCCCCAGCATTTT.

The CDR3: CASSLEGTGAGNTIYF. CDR3 coding DNA: TGTGCCAGCAGCTTAGAAGGGACAGGGGCTGGAAACACCATATATTTT. This sequence joins TRBV7-8 and TRBJ1-3, with TRBD1 matching over 10 bases. The CDR3 runs to 16 residues. Per germline, CDR1 SGHVS and CDR2 FQNEAQ. Losses at the gene ends were 1 base for V and 2 bases for J; bases not matched to a gene: 2.

At least ten counts were recorded for this clonotype. The V gene is TRBV29-1, the J gene TRBJ2-7; 8 bases match TRBD2. The CDR3 has 15 amino acids. V trimming: 2 bases; J trimming: 0 bases; junction bases outside the gene matches: 6. Germline-derived CDR1 and CDR2 are SQVTM and ANQGSEA. The CDR3 protein is CSVERKGLDSYEQYF. As DNA, the CDR3 is TGCAGCGTTGAAAGGAAGGGACTAGACTCCTACGAGCAGTACTTC.

This clonotype occurred many times. This sequence joins TRBV24-1 and TRBJ2-5, with D tentatively TRBD1 or TRBD2 (5 bases each). This CDR3 has 15 residues. CDR1 is KGHDR and CDR2 is SFDVKD in the germline V gene. Between the trimmed V and J ends, which lost 3 bases and 1 base, there was a span of 11 bases. The CDR3 DNA reads TGTGCCACCAGTGATCCGAGGGACGGCCAAGAGACCCAGTACTTC. It translates to CATSDPRDGQETQYF.

The chain recombines TRBV12-3 or TRBV12-4 with TRBJ2-5; TRBD1 agrees at 9 bases. The CDR3 loop spans 12 amino acids. V shed 7 bases, J shed 5 bases, and the junction held 2 bases outside the gene matches. CDR3 protein: CASNRGRETQYF. The CDR3 nucleotides are TGTGCCAGCAACAGGGGGCGGGAGACCCAGTACTTC.

This chain joins TRBV2 and TRBJ1-2, with D unresolved. With 8 bases removed from V and 2 bases from J, the gap between germline ends came to 18 bases. Germline V gene data show CDR1 as SNHLY and CDR2 as FYNNEI. The CDR3 is 15 residues long. This chain's CDR3 is CASSPLQSLNYGYTF. As DNA, the CDR3 is TGTGCCAGCTCACCACTCCAAAGTCTGAACTATGGCTACACCTTC.

This clonotype turned up a few times. This chain links TRBV24-1 with TRBJ2-2; 11 positions agree with TRBD1. The CDR3 runs to 15 residues. The germline V gene encodes CDR1 KGHDR and CDR2 SFDVKD. Trimming at V came to 4 bases and at J to 5 bases, leaving 2 bases not matched to a gene. CDR3 DNA sequence: TGTGCCACCAGTGAGGGACAGGGGGAAACCGGGGAGCTGTTTTTT. This translates into CATSEGQGETGELFF.

The rearrangement joins TRBV29-1 to TRBJ1-2; D uncertain. Germline V gene sequence: CDR1 SQVTM, CDR2 ANQGSEA. With 7 bases removed from V and 6 bases from J, the gap between germline ends came to 15 bases. The CDR3 has 12 residues. DNA of the CDR3: TGCAGCGCCTTGGGCAGAGAGGATGGCTACACCTTC. It encodes CSALGREDGYTF.

This clonotype was detected many times. The genes are TRBV7-9 and TRBJ2-7; 13 bases are shared with TRBD2. J was trimmed by 5 bases and V by 5 bases; bases with no gene match: 6. Germline V gene data show CDR1 as SEHNR and CDR2 as FQNEAQ (reference sequence). CDR3 size: 15 residues. CDR3 amino acids: CASSLGLAGSHEQYF. CDR3 DNA: TGTGCCAGCAGCCTGGGACTAGCGGGGTCCCACGAGCAGTACTTC. The full variable domain, completed using reference TRBV7-9 and TRBJ2-7, is DTGVSQNPRHKITKRGQNVTFRCDPISEHNRLYWYRQTLGQGPEFLTYFQNEAQLEKSRLLSDRFSAERPKGSFSTLEIQRTEQGDSAMYLCASSLGLAGSHEQYFGPGTRLTVT.

The genes are TRBV11-3 and TRBJ2-7; D remains unclear. CDR3 length equals 14 residues. CDR1 is SGHNT, CDR2 YENEEA, per germline. V was cut by 7 bases and J by 5 bases, with 18 bases left in between. The DNA for the CDR3 is TGTGCCAGCACCCCCGGTCGGGCGGCCGACGAGCAGTACTTC. Residues: CASTPGRAADEQYF.

This sequence joins TRBV7-3 and TRBJ1-1; D remains unclear. The CDR3 loop spans 14 amino acids. V was trimmed by 2 bases and J by 1 base, leaving 8 bases between them. Germline V gene data show CDR1 as SGHTA and CDR2 as FQGTGA. The DNA of the CDR3 is TGTGCCAGCAGCTTACACATGGGGAACACTGAAGCTTTCTTT. It yields the protein CASSLHMGNTEAFF.